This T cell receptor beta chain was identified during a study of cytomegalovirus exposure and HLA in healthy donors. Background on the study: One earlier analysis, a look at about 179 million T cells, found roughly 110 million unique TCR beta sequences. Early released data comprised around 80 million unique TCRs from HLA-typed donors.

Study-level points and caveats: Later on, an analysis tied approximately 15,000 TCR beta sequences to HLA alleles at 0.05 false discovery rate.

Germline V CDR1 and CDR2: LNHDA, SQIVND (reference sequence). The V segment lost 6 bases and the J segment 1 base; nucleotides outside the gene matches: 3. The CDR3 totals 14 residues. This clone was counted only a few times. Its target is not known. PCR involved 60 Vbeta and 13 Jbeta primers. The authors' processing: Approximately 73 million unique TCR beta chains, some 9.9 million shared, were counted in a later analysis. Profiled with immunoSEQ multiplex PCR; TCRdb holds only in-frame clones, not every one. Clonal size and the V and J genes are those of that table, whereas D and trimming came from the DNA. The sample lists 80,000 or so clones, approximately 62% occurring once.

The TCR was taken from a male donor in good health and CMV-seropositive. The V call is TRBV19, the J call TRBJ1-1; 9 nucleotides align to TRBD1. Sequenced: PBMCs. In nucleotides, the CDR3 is TGTGCCAGTAGGGACAGGGGTGCGAACACTGAAGCTTTCTTT. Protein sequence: CASRDRGANTEAFF.